This is a list of T cell receptor beta chains from one sample in a study of OX40 agonist ivuxolimab in advanced cancers. TCRdb keeps only in-frame clones here, not all; method: immunoSEQ multiplex PCR. Found here are approximately 37,000 clones, 65% to 90% of them singletons; the top ten hold 20% to 25%. Specimen: CD4+ or CD8+ T cells sorted from blood, collected in a trial of the OX40 agonist ivuxolimab. The receptors shown here come from an adult with an advanced solid tumor such as melanoma, head and neck, liver or kidney cancer. CDR3s include the opening cysteine and the closing phenylalanine or tryptophan. D genes are given only for firm matches. Some rows have no size entry. The others give once, few or many, or a class for an expanded clone.

clone size	J gene	D gene	V gene	CDR3 DNA	CDR3 protein
NA	TRBJ1-2	NA	TRBV13	TGTGCCAGCAGCCAAGGGACTGGCTATGGCTACACCTTC	CASSQGTGYGYTF
NA	TRBJ2-1	TRBD2	TRBV6-4	TGTGCCAGCAGTGGGACTAGCGGCTCCTACAATGAGCAGTTCTTC	CASSGTSGSYNEQFF
NA	TRBJ2-1	TRBD2	TRBV7-3	TGTGCCAGCAGCTTGGGACTAGCGGGTGGTTACAATGAGCAGTTCTTC	CASSLGLAGGYNEQFF
NA	TRBJ2-1	TRBD2	TRBV5-1	TGCGCCAGCAGCTTGGGGACTAGCGGGAAGGATGAGCAGTTCTTC	CASSLGTSGKDEQFF
NA	TRBJ2-1	TRBD2	TRBV7-8	TGTGCCAGCAGCTTAGTTGCTAGCGGGAGTTATGAGCAGTTCTTC	CASSLVASGSYEQFF
NA	TRBJ2-7	NA	TRBV7-2	TGTGCCAGCAGCCACGACACTTACGAGCAGTACTTC	CASSHDTYEQYF
NA	TRBJ1-6	NA	TRBV28	TGTGCCAGCAGTTTATTTTCAGGGGAGGTCTCCTATAATTCACCCCTCCACTTT	CASSLFSGEVSYNSPLHF
NA	TRBJ2-5	TRBD2	TRBV19	TGTGCCAGTAGTGACTTAGCGGGGGAAGAGACCCAGTACTTC	CASSDLAGEETQYF
NA	TRBJ2-7	TRBD2	TRBV6-7	TGTGCCAGCAGTTTCTCCGGGACTAGCGGGTTCCGCCGTTTAAGCTCCTACGAGCAGTACTTC	CASSFSGTSGFRRLSSYEQYF
NA	TRBJ2-2	NA	TRBV6-1	TGTGCCAGCAGTGAAACGGGGTCCGGGGAGCTGTTTTTT	CASSETGSGELFF
once	TRBJ2-7	NA	TRBV7-8	TGTGCCAGCAGCTTAGCTGGGATGGGAAACTACGAGCAGTACTTC	CASSLAGMGNYEQYF
NA	TRBJ2-7	NA	TRBV6-1	TGTGCCAGCAGTGGAGTAGCGGAGGTCGTCTACGAGCAGTACTTC	CASSGVAEVVYEQYF
NA	TRBJ1-5	NA	TRBV6-5	TGTGCCAGCAGTTCCCAGGGAAATCAGCCCCAGCATTTT	CASSSQGNQPQHF
NA	TRBJ1-1	NA	TRBV19	TGTGCCACCTCGGGGGGGGCCCCTGTCGCTGAAGCTTTCTTT	CATSGGAPVAEAFF
few	TRBJ2-2	NA	TRBV14	TGTGCCAGCAGCCAAGAGATCTGGGGGGGCCCGGCGGGGGAGCTGTTTTTT	CASSQEIWGGPAGELFF
NA	TRBJ1-1	NA	TRBV19	TGTGCCAGTACCGCCAGGGTTGAAGCTTTCTTT	CASTARVEAFF
NA	TRBJ1-5	NA	TRBV14	TGTGCCAGCAGCCAAGGCGGGGGCAATCAGCCCCAGCATTTT	CASSQGGGNQPQHF
NA	TRBJ2-3	TRBD2	TRBV7-6	TGTGCCAGCAGCTTAAGCGGGGGCACAGATACGCAGTATTTT	CASSLSGGTDTQYF
many	TRBJ2-5	TRBD2	TRBV7-9	TGTGCCAGCAGAACGACTAGCGGGGAGCCGGAGACCCAGTACTTC	CASRTTSGEPETQYF
NA	TRBJ2-7	NA	TRBV29-1	TGCAGCGTCATGGGGATGACTCCCTACGAGCAGTACTTC	CSVMGMTPYEQYF
NA	TRBJ1-4	NA	TRBV7-9	TGTGCCAGCAGCACACCCGGCGGGTTGGGGCGGTATGAAAAACTGTTTTTT	CASSTPGGLGRYEKLFF
NA	TRBJ2-5	NA	TRBV21-1	TGTGCCAGCAGCAAAACGCACGGGACAGGGGACACGGAGACCCAGTACTTC	CASSKTHGTGDTETQYF
NA	TRBJ2-7	TRBD2	TRBV6-6	TGTGCCAGCAGTGGGACTAGCGGGGACTACGAGCAGTACTTC	CASSGTSGDYEQYF
NA	TRBJ2-7	TRBD2	TRBV27	TGTGCCAGCAGTTTAGGGGTAGCGGGACGGTACGAGCAGTACTTC	CASSLGVAGRYEQYF
NA	TRBJ1-5	NA	TRBV7-2	TGTGCCAGCAGCTGGACAGCAGGCAGCAATCAGCCCCAGCATTTT	CASSWTAGSNQPQHF
once	TRBJ2-7	NA	TRBV28	TGTGCCAGCAGTTTAAACAGGGCTACAACGACGACGAAATACGAGCAGTACTTC	CASSLNRATTTTKYEQYF
NA	TRBJ1-5	NA	TRBV28	TGTGCCAGCAGTTTTCGGGGGAGCAATCAGCCCCAGCATTTT	CASSFRGSNQPQHF
NA	TRBJ1-1	NA	TRBV7-9	TGTGCCAGCAGCCCCGGACCTGTTGAAGCTTTCTTT	CASSPGPVEAFF
NA	TRBJ2-1	TRBD1	TRBV6-4	TGTGCCAGCAGTACCGGGACAGGGATCTTCAATGAGCAGTTCTTC	CASSTGTGIFNEQFF
NA	TRBJ1-2	TRBD1	TRBV4-2	TGTGCCAGCAGCCTTATGGACAGGGGATCAAACTATGGCTACACCTTC	CASSLMDRGSNYGYTF
NA	TRBJ2-1	NA	TRBV19	TGTGCCAGTAGTATCTTGACTAATTACAATGAGCAGTTCTTC	CASSILTNYNEQFF
NA	TRBJ1-3	NA	TRBV10-3	TGTGCCATCAATGACCCTATGACAGGCTCTGGAAACACCATATATTTT	CAINDPMTGSGNTIYF
NA	TRBJ1-2	NA	TRBV6-5	TGTGCCAGCAGTTCCCGACAGGCTACGCACTATGGCTACACCTTC	CASSSRQATHYGYTF
NA	TRBJ1-1	NA	TRBV30	TGTGCCTGGAGATTGGGGCCTGAAGCTTTCTTT	CAWRLGPEAFF
NA	TRBJ1-1	TRBD1	TRBV2	TGTGCCAGCCCGGGACAGGTGAACACTGAAGCTTTCTTT	CASPGQVNTEAFF
NA	TRBJ2-7	NA	TRBV7-9	TGTGCCAGCAGCTTAGAGGGACTCGAGCAGTACTTC	CASSLEGLEQYF
NA	TRBJ2-1	NA	TRBV19	TGTGCCAGTAGTATTGGCGGTCCATCCTACAATGAGCAGTTCTTC	CASSIGGPSYNEQFF
NA	TRBJ2-7	TRBD1	TRBV5-4	TGTGCCAGCAGCTTCGTACAGGGGGTGTACGAGCAGTACTTC	CASSFVQGVYEQYF
medium-sized	TRBJ1-2	NA	TRBV19	TGTGCCAGTATGTGGCCCCTAAGTGGCTACACCTTC	CASMWPLSGYTF
NA	TRBJ2-1	TRBD1	TRBV5-1	TGCGCCAGCAGTCCGGGGACAGGGGGTTACGAGCAGTTCTTC	CASSPGTGGYEQFF
NA	TRBJ1-1	NA	TRBV6-5	TGTGCCAGCAGTTACTCGGGATTATTGAACACTGAAGCTTTCTTT	CASSYSGLLNTEAFF
once	TRBJ2-2	TRBD2	TRBV27	TGTGCCAGCGGGTCGGGAGGGAACACCGGGGAGCTGTTTTTT	CASGSGGNTGELFF